The next 25 T cell receptor beta chains were all read from a single sample in a study of OX40 agonist ivuxolimab in advanced cancers. Generated by immunoSEQ multiplex PCR, the TCRdb table keeps only in-frame clones and is missing some. The repertoire includes roughly 76,000 clones, 75% to 85% of them detected once, and around 1.1% sits in the top ten. The source was CD4+ or CD8+ T cells sorted from blood, collected in a trial of the OX40 agonist ivuxolimab. The origin of the receptors is an adult with an advanced solid tumor such as melanoma, head and neck, liver or kidney cancer.

This chain joins TRBV18 and TRBJ1-2; the D gene is possibly TRBD1 (5 bases). Germline CDR1 and CDR2: KGHSH and LQKENI. The CDR3 spans 16 residues. V was clipped by 6 bases and J by 5 bases, with 22 bases between them. The CDR3 DNA reads TGTGCCAGCTCCCGAGGGACGGTTGGGGAAGATTATGGCTACACCTTC. Amino acid sequence: CASSRGTVGEDYGYTF. Full variable domain (outside the CDR3, taken from reference TRBV18 and TRBJ1-2): NAGVMQNPRHLVRRRGQEARLRCSPMKGHSHVYWYRQLPEEGLKFMVYLQKENIIDESGMPKERFSAEFPKEGPSILRIQQVVRGDSAAYFCASSRGTVGEDYGYTFGSGTRLTVV.

V is TRBV7-2 and J is TRBJ2-7; maybe TRBD1 (6 bases). Germline V gene sequence: CDR1 SGHTA, CDR2 FQGNSA. The CDR3 consists of 12 residues. Trimming took 6 bases from V and 8 from J, leaving 14 bases between them. The CDR3 loop reads CASRYTQGKQYF. Here the CDR3 DNA reads TGTGCCAGCAGATATACGCAGGGGAAGCAGTACTTC.

The V gene is TRBV10-2, the J gene TRBJ1-5; 9 positions agree with TRBD1. Germline CDR1 reads WSHSY; CDR2 reads SAAADI. Trimming removed 7 bases from V and 0 bases from J; junction bases left unmatched: 4. The CDR3 extends over 15 amino acids. The CDR3 sequence: CASTRTGDSNQPQHF. In DNA form, the CDR3 reads TGCGCCAGCACCAGGACAGGGGATAGCAATCAGCCCCAGCATTTT.

The chain uses TRBV23-1 and TRBJ2-1; the match to TRBD1 covers 7 bases. TRBV23-1 is placed among ORFs of uncertain function. J lost 5 bases, V lost 4 bases, and 23 bases had no gene match. This CDR3 has 20 amino acids. As DNA, the CDR3 is TGCGCCAGCAGTCCGGACAGGTTCTGGGTTGTGGGGGCCGGGGACAATGAGCAGTTCTTC. This translates into CASSPDRFWVVGAGDNEQFF.

The V gene is TRBV2, the J gene TRBJ2-3; no clear D gene. The V gene lost 1 base and the J gene lost 0 bases, with 8 bases spanning the gap. Looked up from germline, CDR1 is SNHLY and CDR2 is FYNNEI. The CDR3 sequence is 15 residues long. The CDR3 sequence is CASSEDGSSTDTQYF. For the CDR3, the DNA is TGTGCCAGCAGTGAAGACGGTTCTAGCACAGATACGCAGTATTTT.

This clone showed up just a few times. This rearrangement joins TRBV7-3 to TRBJ1-1; tentative D call: TRBD1 (5 bases). V dropped 3 bases and J dropped 5 bases, with 16 bases sitting between them. Germline V gene data show CDR1 as SGHTA and CDR2 as FQGTGA. The length of the CDR3 is 15 residues. DNA of the CDR3: TGTGCCAGCAGCTTTGGGGGAGGGTATGGGACTGAAGCTTTCTTT. As protein: CASSFGGGYGTEAFF.

This clone is a singleton in its sample. The CDR3 is CASSFRGDQPQHF. In nucleotides, the CDR3 is TGTGCCAGCAGTTTCAGGGGGGATCAGCCCCAGCATTTT. V and J are TRBV27 and TRBJ1-5; 7 bases map to TRBD1. The length of the CDR3 is 13 residues. Trimming took 3 bases from V and 5 from J; bases not matched to a gene: 1. Germline CDR1 reads MNHEY; CDR2 reads SMNVEV (reference sequence).

The gene calls are TRBV7-2 and TRBJ2-1, with 13 positions matching TRBD2. CDR1 and CDR2 from the germline V gene are SGHTA and FQGNSA. V shed 5 bases and J 7 bases; nucleotides not matched to a gene: 11. The CDR3 extends over 17 amino acids. The DNA for the CDR3 is TGTGCCAGCAGCCCGCGACTAGCGGGGGGTCAGGGGAATGAGCAGTTCTTC. Protein: CASSPRLAGGQGNEQFF.

The V gene is TRBV9, the J gene TRBJ2-5; possibly TRBD2 for D (5 bases). The CDR3 length is 15 residues. The ends were cut back, 4 bases at V and 5 bases at J, with 18 bases in the middle. CDR1 and CDR2 (germline): SGDLS, YYNGEE. CDR3 bases: TGTGCCAGCAGCCCGCAAGGATCGTCGGGGGAGACCCAGTACTTC. Its protein is CASSPQGSSGETQYF.

V is TRBV19 and J is TRBJ1-5, with 7 bases aligning to TRBD1. This CDR3 spans 16 amino acids. Trimming took 3 bases from V and 6 from J; bases not matched to a gene: 11. Germline assignment: CDR1 LNHDA and CDR2 SQIVND (reference sequence). The CDR3 DNA sequence: TGTGCCAGTAGTATTCTGGGAGGACAGGCAAGTCAGCCCCAGCATTTT. Amino acids: CASSILGGQASQPQHF.

The CDR3 DNA reads TGTGCCAGCAGCTTTCCCCCCGGGCCCGACACTGAAGCTTTCTTT. Its protein is CASSFPPGPDTEAFF. This chain uses TRBV5-5 with TRBJ1-1; no reliable D call. V lost 2 bases to trimming and J lost 3 bases, with 14 bases between them. The CDR3 runs 15 residues. In germline, CDR1 is SGHKS, CDR2 YYEKEE (reference sequence).

This CDR3 is CASSVGGQGAFGYTF. The CDR3 DNA follows: TGTGCCAGCAGCGTAGGGGGACAGGGGGCCTTTGGCTACACCTTC. The chain links TRBV9 to TRBJ1-2; 12 nucleotides match TRBD1. Germline CDR1 SGDLS, CDR2 YYNGEE. After removal of 0 bases from V and 7 bases from J, the junction contained 4 bases not matched to a gene. This CDR3 has 15 residues.

J is TRBJ1-2 and V is TRBV7-9; D gene ambiguous. CDR3 length: 13 residues. Looked up from germline, CDR1 is SEHNR and CDR2 is FQNEAQ (reference sequence). V was cut by 5 bases and J by 8 bases, with 15 bases left in between. CDR3 region: CASSDDRWGGYTF. For the CDR3, the DNA is TGTGCCAGCAGCGACGACCGCTGGGGAGGCTACACCTTC.

CDR3 in amino acids: CASSYGGVGAKNIQYF. The CDR3 bases are TGTGCCAGCAGTTACGGCGGGGTAGGGGCCAAAAACATTCAGTACTTC. V usage is TRBV6-5 and J usage is TRBJ2-4, with a tentative D call TRBD2 (6 bases). With 2 bases removed from V and 1 base from J, the gap between germline ends came to 12 bases. From germline, CDR1 is MNHEY and CDR2 SVGAGI. The CDR3 has 16 residues.

The rearrangement joins TRBV6-5 to TRBJ2-7; TRBD2 agrees at 14 bases. The CDR3 length is 14 residues. V gave up 8 bases and J gave up 6 bases; unmatched junction bases: 6. CDR1 MNHEY and CDR2 SVGAGI come from the germline V gene. DNA of the CDR3: TGTGCCAGCTCCGGGACTAGCGGGGGTCGCGAGCAGTACTTC. Encoded protein: CASSGTSGGREQYF.

The table lists this clone with a count of one. The CDR3 DNA reads as TGCGCCAGCAGTCGCGGACTAGTCCCGAATGAGCAGTTCTTC. Translation gives CASSRGLVPNEQFF. The chain has TRBV4-1 and TRBJ2-1; TRBD2 aligns across 7 bases. Unmatched junction bases numbered 9, after V lost 6 bases and J lost 7 bases. CDR3 length: 14 residues. Germline CDR1 and CDR2: MGHRA and YSYEKL.

V usage is TRBV14 and J usage is TRBJ1-3; no clear D gene. V lost 4 bases, J lost 0 bases, and 4 bases lay in between. CDR3 length: 13 residues. Per the germline V gene, CDR1 is SGHDN and CDR2 is FVKESK. CDR3 loop: CASSRSSGNTIYF. CDR3 coding DNA: TGTGCCAGCAGCCGGAGCTCTGGAAACACCATATATTTT.

V and J are TRBV2 and TRBJ1-5; D ambiguous. CDR1 SNHLY and CDR2 FYNNEI come from the germline V gene. With 3 bases removed from V and 4 bases from J, the gap between germline ends came to 10 bases. The CDR3 has 14 residues. The CDR3 region has the DNA TGTGCCAGCAGTGAGAAGGGCCCAAATCAGCCCCAGCATTTT. This codes for CASSEKGPNQPQHF.

This sequence joins TRBV7-2 and TRBJ1-6; possible D gene TRBD1, 5 bases. The V gene lost 4 bases and the J gene lost 7 bases, with 8 bases spanning the gap. Germline CDR1 SGHTA, CDR2 FQGNSA. The CDR3 length is 13 residues. CDR3 sequence reads: CASSSNRNSPLHF. The CDR3 nucleotides are TGTGCCAGCAGCTCTAACAGGAATTCACCCCTCCACTTT.

The CDR3 spells CASSTTSGGQGTQYF. CDR3 DNA: TGTGCCAGCAGCACGACTAGCGGGGGACAAGGTACGCAGTATTTT. The V call is TRBV6-5, the J call TRBJ2-3, with TRBD2 matching over 12 bases. J lost 8 bases, V lost 6 bases, and 9 bases had no gene match. The CDR3 is 15 residues long. Germline values: CDR1 MNHEY, CDR2 SVGAGI.

This rearrangement joins TRBV27 to TRBJ1-2, with D possibly matching TRBD1 (6 bases). In germline, CDR1 is MNHEY, CDR2 SMNVEV (reference sequence). The CDR3 covers 16 residues. V gave up 5 bases and J gave up 0 bases, with 16 bases separating them. CDR3 DNA sequence: TGTGCCAGCAGTCCCCTAGACAGGTCCTCTAACTATGGCTACACCTTC. Its protein product is CASSPLDRSSNYGYTF.

The CDR3 spells CASSLVQGSYEQYF. CDR3 DNA sequence: TGTGCCAGCAGCTTAGTCCAGGGATCCTACGAGCAGTACTTC. The gene calls are TRBV7-9 and TRBJ2-7; D perhaps matches TRBD1 (5 bases). Germline V gene data show CDR1 as SEHNR and CDR2 as FQNEAQ (reference sequence). With 1 base removed from V and 1 base from J, the gap between germline ends came to 8 bases. This CDR3 comprises 14 residues. The whole variable domain, filled in from reference TRBV7-9 and TRBJ2-7, reads DTGVSQNPRHKITKRGQNVTFRCDPISEHNRLYWYRQTLGQGPEFLTYFQNEAQLEKSRLLSDRFSAERPKGSFSTLEIQRTEQGDSAMYLCASSLVQGSYEQYFGPGTRLTVT.

The chain joins TRBV25-1 to TRBJ2-1; D may be TRBD2 (5 bases). The CDR3 spans 15 residues. V was pared by 3 bases and J by 7 bases, with 16 bases between. Germline V gene data show CDR1 as MGHDK and CDR2 as SYGVNS. CDR3 sequence reads: CASSDLLRVGNEQFF. The CDR3 DNA is TGTGCCAGCAGTGACCTCCTGCGGGTGGGAAATGAGCAGTTCTTC.

The chain has TRBV7-2 and TRBJ2-3; 9 nucleotides match TRBD1. The V segment lost 4 bases and the J segment 2 bases; nucleotides outside the gene matches: 7. This CDR3 is built from 16 residues. The germline V gene has CDR1 SGHTA and CDR2 FQGNSA. CDR3 amino acids: CASSSQGARPTDTQYF. The DNA of the CDR3 is TGTGCCAGCAGCTCACAGGGGGCACGACCCACAGATACGCAGTATTTT.

There are a few counts of this clone. The chain carries TRBV11-3 and TRBJ1-1; D might be TRBD1 (5 bases). CDR1 and CDR2 (germline): SGHNT, YENEEA. The CDR3 length is 13 residues. V was clipped by 3 bases and J by 4 bases, with 9 bases between them. The CDR3 region is CASSFHRSTEAFF. The CDR3, as DNA: TGTGCCAGCAGCTTTCACAGGTCCACTGAAGCTTTCTTT.